The 3 T cell receptor beta chains presented below share a single source sample, sequenced in a study of blood T cell repertoires in COVID-19. Assay used: immunoSEQ multiplex PCR; TCRdb lists only in-frame clones, some missing. Of tens of thousands of clones in the sample, approximately 95% were seen once. Sequenced material: peripheral blood. The receptors here all came from a male donor with active COVID-19.

Only a few counts were recorded for this clone. One end of the junction is discordant with germline, which a read error may explain. J is TRBJ2-7 and V is TRBV2; unclear D gene. Per the germline V gene, CDR1 is SNHLY and CDR2 is FYNNEI. CDR3 length: 15 residues. DNA of the CDR3: TGTGCCAGCAGGGAAGAGCATTCCCCTGGCTACGAGCAGTACTTC. Residues: CASREEHSPGYEQYF.

V usage is TRBV3-1 (or the pseudogene TRBV3-2) and J usage is TRBJ2-4, with TRBD1 matching over 7 bases. V shed 4 bases and J 0 bases; nucleotides not matched to a gene: 15. Germline V gives CDR1 LGHDT, CDR2 YNNKEL (reference sequence). CDR3 size: 19 residues. The CDR3 loop is CASSPLADRLWLAKNIQYF. The DNA of the CDR3 is TGTGCCAGCAGCCCCCTGGCGGACAGGCTTTGGCTAGCCAAAAACATTCAGTACTTC.

The rearrangement joins TRBV9 to TRBJ2-1; TRBD2 is a possible D gene (6 bases). This CDR3 is 15 amino acids long. CDR1 and CDR2 from the germline V gene are SGDLS and YYNGEE. V was clipped by 2 bases and J by 0 bases, with 9 bases between them. DNA for the CDR3: TGTGCCAGCAGCGTCAGCGGGTTCTCCTACAATGAGCAGTTCTTC. Translation: CASSVSGFSYNEQFF. The full variable domain, its missing parts supplied by reference TRBV9 and TRBJ2-1, is DSGVTQTPKHLITATGQRVTLRCSPRSGDLSVYWYQQSLDQGLQFLIQYYNGEERAKGNILERFSAQQFPDLHSELNLSSLELGDSALYFCASSVSGFSYNEQFFGPGTRLTVL.